This T cell receptor beta chain was recorded in a study of blood T cell repertoires in COVID-19. Background on the study: Specimens from acute and convalescent COVID-19 originated in the United States, Italy and Spain. The cDNA or gDNA used as material had been derived from T cells, B-cell-depleted T cells, or PBMCs.

Per the original methods: Quantification of nucleated cells was approximated via reference gene primer amplification. Assay: immunoSEQ multiplex PCR; the TCRdb copy retains only in-frame clones and omits some. V, J and clone size are those of that table, while D and trimming were read from the DNA. Altogether 70,000 to 80,000 clones are present, approximately 80% being singletons, with the ten largest covering about 12%. This clone was counted many times. This CDR3 has 13 residues. Per the germline V gene, CDR1 is SGHTA and CDR2 is FQGTGA. Deletions cut 3 bases from V and 5 bases from J, with 7 bases between.

The specimen sequenced was peripheral blood. The sequence was obtained from a human donor in a cohort sampled during active COVID-19. The chain carries TRBV7-3 and TRBJ2-2; the D gene is possibly TRBD2 (5 bases). In nucleotides, the CDR3 is TGTGCCAGCAGCTTCACGGGGACCGGGGAGCTGTTTTTT. As protein: CASSFTGTGELFF.